Listed below are T cell receptor beta chains from one sample, sequenced in a study of shared clonotypes between healthy human individuals. TCRdb keeps only in-frame clones here, not all; method: immunoSEQ multiplex PCR. The sample has about 2 million clones; 85% to 95% are singletons. Sample: naive CD4+ T cells sorted from blood. The receptors originated from a young man in good health. Each CDR3 is given with its conserved first and last residue. The order of the fields is clone size, D gene, J gene, V gene, CDR3 protein, CDR3 DNA. The D gene is left open where the match is weak. Where a row states a size, it is once, few, many or the class of an expanded clone; other rows omit it.

clone size: NA
D gene: NA
J gene: TRBJ2-7
V gene: TRBV18
CDR3 protein: CASSPPSRALNLYEQYF
CDR3 DNA: TGTGCCAGCTCACCACCGTCGAGGGCCTTGAACCTCTACGAGCAGTACTTC

clone size: NA
D gene: NA
J gene: TRBJ2-7
V gene: TRBV6-6
CDR3 protein: CATRTARHSYEQYF
CDR3 DNA: TGTGCCACGCGGACAGCCAGACATAGCTACGAGCAGTACTTC

clone size: NA
D gene: NA
J gene: TRBJ1-4
V gene: TRBV7-2
CDR3 protein: CASSFTANEKLFF
CDR3 DNA: TGTGCCAGCAGTTTTACGGCTAATGAAAAACTGTTTTTT

clone size: NA
D gene: TRBD1
J gene: TRBJ2-1
V gene: TRBV7-9
CDR3 protein: CASSARTGFNEQFF
CDR3 DNA: TGTGCCAGCAGCGCCAGGACAGGGTTCAATGAGCAGTTCTTC

clone size: NA
D gene: TRBD2
J gene: TRBJ2-7
V gene: TRBV7-8
CDR3 protein: CASSLAGLAGSSYEQYF
CDR3 DNA: TGTGCCAGCAGCTTAGCTGGACTAGCGGGGTCATCCTACGAGCAGTACTTC

clone size: once
D gene: NA
J gene: TRBJ1-1
V gene: TRBV7-2
CDR3 protein: CASSSRPRGTEAFF
CDR3 DNA: TGTGCCAGCAGCTCTCGACCTCGGGGCACTGAAGCTTTCTTT

clone size: once
D gene: NA
J gene: TRBJ2-7
V gene: TRBV7-9
CDR3 protein: CATSRSGGDEQYF
CDR3 DNA: TGTGCCACCTCTCGATCGGGGGGCGACGAGCAGTACTTC

clone size: NA
D gene: NA
J gene: TRBJ1-1
V gene: TRBV21-1
CDR3 protein: CASSAQGANTEAFF
CDR3 DNA: TGTGCCAGCAGCGCCCAGGGAGCGAACACTGAAGCTTTCTTT

clone size: NA
D gene: NA
J gene: TRBJ1-1
V gene: TRBV18
CDR3 protein: CASSPPVGGAFWEGTEAFF
CDR3 DNA: TGTGCCAGCTCACCACCGGTCGGGGGAGCTTTTTGGGAGGGCACTGAAGCTTTCTTT

clone size: NA
D gene: NA
J gene: TRBJ2-7
V gene: TRBV11-2
CDR3 protein: CASTNYEQYF
CDR3 DNA: TGTGCCAGCACCAACTACGAGCAGTACTTC

clone size: NA
D gene: TRBD1
J gene: TRBJ1-1
V gene: TRBV5-1
CDR3 protein: CASSPRTGENTEAFF
CDR3 DNA: TGCGCCAGCAGCCCAAGGACAGGAGAGAACACTGAAGCTTTCTTT

clone size: NA
D gene: TRBD2
J gene: TRBJ2-5
V gene: TRBV7-2
CDR3 protein: CASSLVGLAQQETQYF
CDR3 DNA: TGTGCCAGCAGCTTAGTTGGACTAGCGCAACAAGAGACCCAGTACTTC

clone size: NA
D gene: TRBD2
J gene: TRBJ2-5
V gene: TRBV9
CDR3 protein: CASSASGIANFQETQYF
CDR3 DNA: TGTGCCAGCAGCGCGAGCGGGATCGCAAATTTCCAAGAGACCCAGTACTTC

clone size: NA
D gene: NA
J gene: TRBJ1-2
V gene: TRBV29-1
CDR3 protein: CSVGASNYGYTF
CDR3 DNA: TGCAGCGTTGGCGCCAGTAACTATGGCTACACCTTC

clone size: NA
D gene: TRBD1
J gene: TRBJ1-5
V gene: TRBV5-1
CDR3 protein: CASSPDVGGAGNQPQHF
CDR3 DNA: TGCGCCAGCAGCCCGGACGTAGGGGGCGCGGGCAATCAGCCCCAGCATTTT